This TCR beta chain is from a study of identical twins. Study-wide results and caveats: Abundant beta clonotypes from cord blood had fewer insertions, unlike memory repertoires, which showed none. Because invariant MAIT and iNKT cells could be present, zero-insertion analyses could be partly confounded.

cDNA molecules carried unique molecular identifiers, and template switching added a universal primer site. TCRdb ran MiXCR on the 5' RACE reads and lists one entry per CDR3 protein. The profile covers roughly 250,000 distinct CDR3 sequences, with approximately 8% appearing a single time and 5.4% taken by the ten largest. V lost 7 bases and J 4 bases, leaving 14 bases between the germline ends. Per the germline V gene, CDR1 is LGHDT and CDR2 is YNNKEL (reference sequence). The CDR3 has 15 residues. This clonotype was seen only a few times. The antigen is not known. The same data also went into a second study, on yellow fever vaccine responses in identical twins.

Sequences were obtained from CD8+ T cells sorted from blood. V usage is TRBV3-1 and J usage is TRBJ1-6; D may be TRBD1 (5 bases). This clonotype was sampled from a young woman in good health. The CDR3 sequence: CASTDGTDYNSPLHF. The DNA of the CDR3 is TGTGCCAGCACCGACGGGACGGATTATAATTCACCCCTCCACTTT.